The 20 T cell receptor beta chains in this list originate from one sample, sequenced in a study of T cell clonality in common variable immunodeficiency. Profiled with immunoSEQ multiplex PCR; TCRdb holds only in-frame clones, not every one. The repertoire consists of tens of thousands of clones, none detected only once. The specimen sequenced was peripheral blood mononuclear cells. The origin of the receptors is a person aged 18 to 70 in good health.

Worth noting for this clone: The DNA ends 3 residues before the CDR3 does, and the rest of the CDR3 is filled in from the germline J gene. J is TRBJ2-3 and V is TRBV7-9, with 7 positions matching TRBD1. The CDR3 sequence is 15 residues long. Losses at the gene ends were 7 bases for V and 1 base for J; bases not matched to a gene: 8. Germline CDR1 is SEHNR and CDR2 is FQNEAQ (reference sequence). The DNA read from the CDR3 is TGTGCCAGCACCGAGCAGGGGGATCGCACAGATACG. The encoded protein is CASTEQGDRTDT. The CDR3 as a whole reads CASTEQGDRTDTQYF.

This clone was recorded many times. The read terminates 3 residues before the CDR3 end, so the remaining end is supplied by the germline J gene. The gene calls are TRBV5-1 and TRBJ2-2; D gene ambiguous. V was pared by 0 bases and J by 0 bases, with 9 bases between. The CDR3 runs to 16 residues. Germline V gene lookup returns CDR1 SGHRS and CDR2 YFSETQ. CDR3 bases read: TGCGCCAGCAGCTTGGAGGGCAGGACGAACACCGGGGAG. This sequence encodes CASSLEGRTNTGE. The full-length CDR3 reads as CASSLEGRTNTGELFF.

This clone was seen ten or more times. The read falls 3 residues short of the CDR3 end, and the missing part is taken from the germline J gene. The rearrangement joins TRBV7-9 to TRBJ1-4; 7 bases are a match to TRBD1. Germline V gene data show CDR1 as SEHNR and CDR2 as FQNEAQ (reference sequence). The CDR3 is made up of 15 amino acids. Losses at the gene ends were 7 bases for V and 7 bases for J; bases not matched to a gene: 12. Incomplete CDR3 DNA: TGTGCCAGCACTCCCCAGGGGGTCAGGACTGAAAAA. It codes for CASTPQGVRTEK. The entire CDR3 is CASTPQGVRTEKLFF.

This clone was detected many times. The read falls 3 residues short of the CDR3 end, and the missing part is taken from the germline J gene. This sequence joins TRBV4-1 and TRBJ1-1, with unresolved D. CDR3 length: 13 residues. CDR1 is MGHRA and CDR2 is YSYEKL in the germline V gene. V dropped 0 bases and J dropped 4 bases, with 6 bases sitting between them. The chain's CDR3 is CASSQERATEAFF. CDR3 DNA (partial): TGCGCCAGCAGCCAAGAAAGAGCCACTGAA.

There are many counts of this clone. The read comes to an end 3 residues before the CDR3 does, leaving the germline J gene to fill in the end. This rearrangement joins TRBV7-2 to TRBJ1-2; D gene ambiguous. V gave up 5 bases and J gave up 0 bases, with 4 bases separating them. The CDR3 length is 12 residues. Germline V gene lookup returns CDR1 SGHTA and CDR2 FQGNSA. The sequenced part of the CDR3 DNA is TGTGCCAGCAGCCATTCTAACTATGGC. Protein: CASSHSNYG. The whole CDR3 is CASSHSNYGYTF.

This clone was counted only a few times. With the read ending 3 residues before the CDR3 end, the germline J gene is used to fill in that end. The rearrangement uses TRBV11-3 and TRBJ1-1, with no clear D. Per germline, CDR1 SGHNT and CDR2 YENEEA. There are 14 residues in the CDR3. Trimming cost V 2 bases and J 4 bases, with 11 bases left between them. The sequenced CDR3 bases are TGTGCCAGCAGCTTATTATCTATAGCCACTGAA. This sequence encodes CASSLLSIATE. The whole CDR3 region reads CASSLLSIATEAFF. The whole variable domain, filled in from reference TRBV11-3 and TRBJ1-1, reads EAGVVQSPRYKIIEKKQPVAFWCNPISGHNTLYWYLQNLGQGPELLIRYENEEAVDDSQLPKDRFSAERLKGVDSTLKIQPAELGDSAVYLCASSLLSIATEAFFGQGTRLTVV.

The sample holds many counts of this clone. The observed sequence ends 3 residues before the CDR3 terminus, with the missing tail filled in from the germline J gene. The chain combines TRBV5-4 with TRBJ2-5; 9 bases are a match to TRBD2. CDR1 and CDR2 from the germline V gene are SGHNT and YYREEE (reference sequence). CDR3 length equals 15 residues. The V segment lost 1 base and the J segment 5 bases; nucleotides outside the gene matches: 6. The CDR3 DNA, read in part, is TGTGCCAGCAGCTTGTGGCGGGAGGGCCGGGAGACC. Translated, it gives CASSLWREGRET. Given in full, the CDR3 is CASSLWREGRETQYF.

This clone appeared many times. This CDR3 is CASSIQGNTEAFF. Incomplete CDR3 DNA: TGTGCCAGCAGTATACAGGGGAACACTGAA. The rearrangement links TRBV2 to TRBJ1-1; possible D gene TRBD1, 6 bases. The CDR3 end is not reached by the read, which stops 3 residues before it; the germline J gene fills it in. Per germline, CDR1 SNHLY and CDR2 FYNNEI. The ends were cut back, 5 bases at V and 1 base at J, with 8 bases in the middle. The CDR3 length is 13 residues.

About this clone: The CDR3 goes on 3 residues after the read ends, and that part is filled in from the germline J gene. The V call is TRBV7-2, the J call TRBJ2-1; 14 nucleotides agree with TRBD2. Germline CDR1 SGHTA, CDR2 FQGNSA. This CDR3 is 14 amino acids long. V shed 4 bases and J 9 bases; nucleotides not matched to a gene: 2. Partial CDR3 DNA: TGTGCCAGCAGCTCCGGACTAGCGGGGGGTGAG. Translation: CASSSGLAGGE. The entire CDR3 is CASSSGLAGGEQFF. Variable domain in full (rest from reference TRBV7-2 and TRBJ2-1): GAGVSQSPSNKVTEKGKDVELRCDPISGHTALYWYRQSLGQGLEFLIYFQGNSAPDKSGLPSDRFSAERTGGSVSTLTIQRTQQEDSAVYLCASSSGLAGGEQFFGPGTRLTVL.

This clone was detected many times. Read sequence stops 3 residues before the CDR3 end, and the germline J gene provides the missing end. V is TRBV6-7 and J is TRBJ2-5; tentatively, D is TRBD2 (5 bases). TRBV6-7 is reported as an ORF; its role is uncertain. The CDR3 loop spans 14 amino acids. Trimming took 7 bases from V and 2 from J, leaving 14 bases between them. The CDR3: CASTTASGQETQYF. The sequenced part of the CDR3 DNA is TGTGCCAGCACAACCGCGAGCGGTCAAGAGACC.

Ten or more counts support this clone. The read ends 3 residues early relative to the CDR3; the germline J gene fills the gap. V gene TRBV7-8 combines with J gene TRBJ1-4; weak D call: TRBD1 (6 bases). The CDR3 runs to 15 residues. Trimming shortened V by 4 bases and J by 5 bases, and 14 bases separated the two germline ends. Germline CDR1 is SGHVS and CDR2 is FQNEAQ. This CDR3 is CASSSAGGANEKLFF. The covered CDR3 bases are TGTGCCAGCAGCTCCGCGGGGGGGGCGAATGAAAAA.

This clone was counted between two and nine times. The missing CDR3 end, 3 residues past where the read stops, is filled in from the germline J gene. This rearrangement joins TRBV11-2 to TRBJ2-5; TRBD2 agrees at 8 bases. The V segment lost 2 bases and the J segment 2 bases; nucleotides outside the gene matches: 4. The germline V gene has CDR1 SGHAT and CDR2 FQNNGV. This CDR3 comprises 15 residues. CDR3 in amino acids: CASSLPLAGQETQYF. The covered CDR3 bases are TGTGCCAGCAGCTTACCGCTAGCGGGTCAAGAGACC.

This clone was seen repeatedly, ten times or more. The CDR3 is cut off 3 residues early in the read; its end comes from the germline J gene. The chain carries TRBV5-5 and TRBJ1-1; 9 bases are a match to TRBD1. From germline, CDR1 is SGHKS and CDR2 YYEKEE (reference sequence). This CDR3 contains 15 residues. V lost 4 bases, J lost 0 bases, and 4 bases stayed unmatched. CDR3 amino acids: CASSRDRAVNTEAFF. The covered CDR3 bases are TGTGCCAGCAGCAGGGACAGGGCGGTGAACACTGAA.

This clone was observed many times. The read halts 3 residues ahead of the CDR3 end, with the missing end drawn from the germline J gene. The rearrangement uses TRBV6-1 and TRBJ2-3; a possible D gene is TRBD1 (6 bases). V was pared by 4 bases and J by 3 bases, with 8 bases between. Germline-derived CDR1 and CDR2 are MNHNS and SASEGT. CDR3 length equals 13 residues. The covered CDR3 bases are TGTGCCAGCAGTGGGCAGGGGACAGATACG. Translation gives CASSGQGTDT. The whole CDR3 sequence is CASSGQGTDTQYF.

This clone was counted many times. The CDR3 is cut off 3 residues early in the read; its end comes from the germline J gene. The rearrangement uses TRBV6-1 and TRBJ2-7; a possible D gene is TRBD2 (5 bases). The CDR3 runs to 15 residues. Between the trimmed V and J ends, which lost 1 base and 1 base, there was a span of 11 bases. The germline V gene encodes CDR1 MNHNS and CDR2 SASEGT. Partial CDR3 DNA: TGTGCCAGCAGTGAAGTTTCGGGGAGTTCCTACGAG. This codes for CASSEVSGSSYE. The whole CDR3 is CASSEVSGSSYEQYF.

Ten or more counts support this clone. The missing CDR3 end, 3 residues past where the read stops, is filled in from the germline J gene. V usage is TRBV5-6 and J usage is TRBJ1-2, with 7 bases lining up with TRBD1. Germline lookup yields CDR1 SGHDT and CDR2 YYEEEE. The CDR3 length is 12 residues. The trim removed 4 bases at V and 6 bases at J, leaving 3 bases unmatched. The CDR3 spells CASSLTGHGYTF. Partial CDR3 DNA: TGTGCCAGCAGCCTGACAGGGCATGGC.

By frequency in the sample, this clone is medium-sized. Coverage ceases 3 residues before the CDR3 finishes, and the germline J gene fills in the end. V gene TRBV6-4 combines with J gene TRBJ2-3; tentatively, D is TRBD1 (6 bases). Trimming pared 0 bases from V and 4 bases from J, leaving 11 bases between. The CDR3 runs 15 residues. The germline gives CDR1 MRHNA, CDR2 SNTAGT. CDR3 in amino acids: CASSDSGQGSDTQYF. Incomplete CDR3 DNA: TGTGCCAGCAGTGACTCTGGGCAGGGGTCAGATACG.

This clone was observed many times. CDR3 loop: CASRAGTSGSNEQFF. CDR3 bases read: TGTGCCAGCAGGGCTGGGACTAGCGGGAGCAATGAG. This chain connects TRBV5-4 to TRBJ2-1; 14 bases are shared with TRBD2. The CDR3 goes on 3 residues after the read ends, and that part is filled in from the germline J gene. The CDR3 is 15 amino acids. V was pared by 5 bases and J by 6 bases, with 4 bases of the junction left unmatched. The germline CDR1 and CDR2 sequences are SGHNT and YYREEE (reference sequence).

In this sample, this clone turned up many times. Coverage ceases 3 residues before the CDR3 finishes, and the germline J gene fills in the end. The chain links TRBV7-6 to TRBJ1-4; 10 nucleotides align to TRBD1. From germline, CDR1 is SGHVS and CDR2 FNYEAQ. After removal of 1 base from V and 8 bases from J, the junction contained 1 base not matched to a gene. This CDR3 is 14 amino acids long. The CDR3 reads CASSLGTGGEKLFF. The CDR3 bases that were read are TGTGCCAGCAGCTTAGGGACAGGGGGGGAAAAA.

The chain's CDR3 is CASRRSGTGAAGANVLTF. The sequenced part of the CDR3 DNA is TGCGCCAGCAGACGGAGCGGGACAGGGGCGGCAGGGGCCAACGTC. The genes are TRBV10-2 and TRBJ2-6; 10 nucleotides align to TRBD1. The CDR3 end is not reached by the read, which stops 3 residues before it; the germline J gene fills it in. CDR1 is WSHSY, CDR2 SAAADI, per germline. The CDR3 spans 18 residues. With 6 bases clipped from V and 4 bases from J, the junction kept 12 bases outside the gene matches.